This TCR beta chain stems from a study of beta chain features in type 1 diabetes. Sequenced material consisted of expressed TCRB transcripts (all of the isolated RNA was reverse transcribed). Produced via immunoSEQ multiplex PCR; TCRdb's table is partial and in-frame only. The data show 860,000 or so clones, with about a sixth seen just once and 0.02% to 0.025% held by the top ten. The germline V gene has CDR1 SNHLY and CDR2 FYNNEI. The CDR3 is 12 residues long. The V segment lost 4 bases and the J segment 7 bases; nucleotides outside the gene matches: 2. This clone was counted a few times. The receptor was derived from a woman under 30 in good health. The sample taken for sequencing was naive CD4+ T cells from blood. The chain links TRBV2 to TRBJ2-7; 9 nucleotides match TRBD2. The CDR3 coding sequence is TGTGCCAGCAGTGGGAGCGGGAGGGAGCAGTACTTC. Its protein is CASSGSGREQYF.